What follows is one T cell receptor beta chain and its context. This entry comes from a study of T cells after somatic rescue of genetic block. Assay: immunoSEQ multiplex PCR; the TCRdb copy retains only in-frame clones and omits some. The repertoire holds tens of thousands of clones, 90% to 96% seen once, with more than 0.075% in the top ten. Germline CDR1 is ENHRY and CDR2 is SYGVKD. Trimming shortened V by 6 bases and J by 2 bases, and 11 bases separated the two germline ends. The CDR3 has 13 amino acids. The chain recombines TRBV10-3 with TRBJ2-7; D remains ambiguous. The receptor was derived from a child in the first two years of life. Sequences were obtained from peripheral blood mononuclear cells (PBMCs). The CDR3 nucleotides are TGTGCCATCAGGGGATACACAACCTACGAGCAGTACTTC. This gives the protein CAIRGYTTYEQYF.